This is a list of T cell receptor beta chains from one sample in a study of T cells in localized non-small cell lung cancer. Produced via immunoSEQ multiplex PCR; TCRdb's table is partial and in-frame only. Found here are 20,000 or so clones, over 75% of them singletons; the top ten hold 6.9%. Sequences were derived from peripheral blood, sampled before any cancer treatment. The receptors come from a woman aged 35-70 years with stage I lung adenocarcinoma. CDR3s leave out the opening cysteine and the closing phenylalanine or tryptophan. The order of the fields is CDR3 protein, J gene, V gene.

ASSRQNTEAF TRBJ1-1 TRBV7-2
ASSRKGQGNSPLH TRBJ1-6 TRBV11-2
ASSPGTPSEGTEAF TRBJ1-1 TRBV18
ASSAPGTGTNIQY TRBJ2-4 TRBV28
ASSLYAGGSTGELF TRBJ2-2 TRBV7-2
ASSPRGRGRGQPQH TRBJ1-5 TRBV28
AILRGGSYGYT TRBJ1-2 TRBV28
ASSLGLTYEQY TRBJ2-7 TRBV11-2
ASSYEGGEKLF TRBJ1-4 TRBV6-5
ASSLGGKETQY TRBJ2-5 TRBV5-5
ASSSRQGSLGNEQF TRBJ2-1 TRBV6-6
ASSLGASRE TRBJ2-3 TRBV5-6
ATFPLLSSGNTIY TRBJ1-3 TRBV28
ATSRVDRFSYEQY TRBJ2-7 TRBV15
ASSYLGSGNGEQY TRBJ2-7 TRBV7-8